This entry features one T cell receptor beta chain sequence. Its antigen is undetermined. This record comes from a study of cytomegalovirus exposure and HLA in healthy donors. Overall study findings and caveats: The authors enumerated 150 to 200 TCR beta chains as linked to cytomegalovirus. Being indistinguishable, some V segments were excluded, TRBV6-2 and TRBV6-3 among them.

The primer mix had 60 Vbeta and 13 Jbeta primers. Repertoires were generated with immunoSEQ multiplex PCR, while TCRdb's copy carries only in-frame clones and drops some. Here the sample table reports 30,000 to 35,000 clones. The CDR3 length is 17 residues. CDR1 and CDR2 (germline): SGHTA, FQGNSA. V lost 4 bases to trimming and J lost 5 bases; unmatched junction nucleotides: 10. Sequencing was performed on PBMCs. The clonotype comes from a woman between 35 and 50 years old in good health and CMV-seropositive. The gene calls are TRBV7-2 and TRBJ2-1; 11 bases align to TRBD2. The CDR3 region is CASSSLSGTSGDNEQFF. DNA for the CDR3: TGTGCCAGCAGCTCCCTATCCGGGACTAGCGGAGACAATGAGCAGTTCTTC.